A few counts support the clone carrying this T cell receptor (beta chain). The antigen remains undetermined. This sample is drawn from a study of T cell repertoires in cytomegalovirus infection. About the study: The authors used CMV epitopes that were HLA-C-restricted (recently identified) and HLA-B-restricted (well studied). Study-wide results and limits: It was HLA-C-restricted CMV-specific TCR beta clonotypes that dominated the response ex vivo. Carriage of CMV together with the relevant HLA was identifiable through cumulative public TCR beta family frequency.

TCRdb analysed the reads with MiXCR anew, one entry per CDR3 protein. The sample has under 200,000 distinct CDR3 sequences, roughly 22% seen once. This TCR was recovered from a human donor in good health (CMV status not recorded). Some clones in this sample may be carry-over from other donors' samples. Source: CD8+ T cells from cultured PBMCs, taken from culture after CMV antigen stimulation.

The CDR3 DNA follows: TGTGCCAGCAGTTCCGGGAGGAGCACAGATACGCAGTATTTT. This encodes CASSSGRSTDTQYF. The chain recombines TRBV5-6 with TRBJ2-3; 7 nucleotides match TRBD2. The CDR3 extends over 14 amino acids. The germline CDR1 and CDR2 sequences are SGHDT and YYEEEE. The V and J ends lost 5 bases and 0 bases, in that order; junction bases with no gene match: 3.